Presented here are 8 T cell receptor beta chains from one specimen sequenced in a study of blood T cell repertoires in COVID-19. Measured with immunoSEQ multiplex PCR; TCRdb has only the in-frame clones, and not every one. The table records tens of thousands of clones, about 84% of them present only once. The sequenced sample was peripheral blood. Receptor source: a human donor in a cohort sampled during active COVID-19.

The gene calls are TRBV7-2 and TRBJ1-6, with D hard to call. Per the germline V gene, CDR1 is SGHTA and CDR2 is FQGNSA. The CDR3 is 13 residues long. V gave up 3 bases and J gave up 7 bases, with 7 bases separating them. This chain's CDR3 is CASSFAPNSPLHF. In DNA, the CDR3 is TGTGCCAGCAGCTTCGCGCCCAATTCACCCCTCCACTTT.

J is TRBJ2-5 and V is TRBV24-1, with a possible D match to TRBD1 (6 bases). V was trimmed by 4 bases and J by 5 bases, leaving 16 bases between them. Germline CDR1 KGHDR, CDR2 SFDVKD. This CDR3 spans 15 amino acids. The CDR3 spells CATSEVQGNLETQYF. The CDR3 nucleotides read TGTGCCACCAGTGAGGTCCAGGGGAACTTGGAGACCCAGTACTTC.

The chain recombines TRBV9 with TRBJ2-7, with 7 bases fitting TRBD2. V was pared by 4 bases and J by 2 bases, with 6 bases of the junction left unmatched. The germline CDR1 and CDR2 sequences are SGDLS and YYNGEE. The length of the CDR3 is 14 residues. CDR3 DNA sequence: TGTGCCAGCAGCCCCCCGGGAGGCGCCTACGAGCAGTACTTC. It translates to CASSPPGGAYEQYF.

The CDR3 bases are TGTGCCACCAGGGGTGGAGGCTCGAACACCGGGGAGCTGTTTTTT. Protein: CATRGGGSNTGELFF. The chain has TRBV24-1 and TRBJ2-2; tentative D call: TRBD2 (5 bases). The CDR3 runs to 15 residues. CDR1 and CDR2 from the germline V gene are KGHDR and SFDVKD. Trimming took off 7 bases at V and 0 bases at J, with 11 bases between the two ends.

The chain uses TRBV11-2 and TRBJ2-1; 9 bases are a match to TRBD2. Germline CDR1 is SGHAT and CDR2 is FQNNGV. V gave up 3 bases and J gave up 10 bases; unmatched junction bases: 4. The CDR3 consists of 13 residues. CDR3 in amino acids: CASSLGGRGEQFF. As DNA, the CDR3 is TGTGCCAGCAGCTTGGGCGGGAGGGGCGAGCAGTTCTTC.

The genes are TRBV2 and TRBJ2-3; a weak D match, TRBD2 (6 bases). Germline loops: CDR1 SNHLY, CDR2 FYNNEI. Trimming took off 5 bases at V and 0 bases at J, with 9 bases between the two ends. The CDR3 is 14 amino acids. The CDR3 DNA is TGTGCCAGCAGTCCGGGACTCAGCACAGATACGCAGTATTTT. Amino acids: CASSPGLSTDTQYF.

The chain employs TRBV29-1 and TRBJ2-7, with 12 bases fitting TRBD1. Unmatched junction bases numbered 9, after V lost 6 bases and J lost 6 bases. This CDR3 has 14 amino acids. Germline V lookup: CDR1 SQVTM, CDR2 ANQGSEA. The CDR3 spells CSVNAGTGGGEQYF. Here the CDR3 DNA reads TGCAGCGTAAATGCCGGGACAGGGGGCGGCGAGCAGTACTTC.

This chain links TRBV29-1 with TRBJ1-1, with D possibly being TRBD1 (5 bases). The CDR3 is made up of 12 amino acids. CDR1 SQVTM and CDR2 ANQGSEA come from the germline V gene. V was trimmed by 7 bases and J by 0 bases, leaving 9 bases between them. CDR3 in amino acids: CSALGVNTEAFF. The CDR3 DNA reads as TGCAGCGCCCTAGGGGTGAACACTGAAGCTTTCTTT. The complete variable domain, with remaining parts taken from reference TRBV29-1 and TRBJ1-1, reads SAVISQKPSRDICQRGTSLTIQCQVDSQVTMMFWYRQQPGQSLTLIATANQGSEATYESGFVIDKFPISRPNLTFSTLTVSNMSPEDSSIYLCSALGVNTEAFFGQGTRLTVV.